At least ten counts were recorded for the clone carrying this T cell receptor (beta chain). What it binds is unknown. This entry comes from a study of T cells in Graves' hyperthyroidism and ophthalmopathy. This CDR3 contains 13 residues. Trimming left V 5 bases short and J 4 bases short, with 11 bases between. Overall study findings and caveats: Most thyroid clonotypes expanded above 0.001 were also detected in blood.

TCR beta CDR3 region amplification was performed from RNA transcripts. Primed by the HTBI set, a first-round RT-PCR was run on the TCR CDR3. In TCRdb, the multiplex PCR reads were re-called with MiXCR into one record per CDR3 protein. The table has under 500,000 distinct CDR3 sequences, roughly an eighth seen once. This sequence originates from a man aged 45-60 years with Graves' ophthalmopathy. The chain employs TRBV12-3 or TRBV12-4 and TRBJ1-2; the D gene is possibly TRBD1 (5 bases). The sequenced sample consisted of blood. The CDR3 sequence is CASSKTVVYGYTF. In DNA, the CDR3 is TGTGCCAGCAGTAAGACAGTTGTCTATGGCTACACCTTC.